There are a few counts of the clone carrying this T cell receptor beta chain. Its antigen is undetermined. This CDR3 spans 15 amino acids. Trimming cost V 7 bases and J 5 bases; bases outside gene matches: 9. Axillary draining lymph nodes of breast cancer patients supplied the node samples. The data originate from a study of breast tumors, draining lymph nodes, adjacent tissues. The study's findings and limits: Tumor and nontumor repertoires were significantly more similar in luminal-like than in basal-like breast cancer. Data fit most tumor T cells coming from lymph node, expanding in tumor. That most tumor T cells come from lymph nodes remained unproven.

A single record per CDR3 protein comes from TCRdb applying MiXCR to the multiplex PCR reads. The sample has 290,000 or so distinct CDR3 sequences; under 35% are singletons. The chain employs TRBV12-3 or TRBV12-4 and TRBJ2-1, with 9 bases matching TRBD2. This receptor was taken from a female donor with breast cancer. Some clones in this sample may be carry-over from other donors' samples. The sequencing input was axillary lymph node tissue. Here the CDR3 DNA reads TGTGCCAGCACTTACGTAGCGGGAGTTGACAATGAGCAGTTCTTC. It specifies CASTYVAGVDNEQFF.